This is a list of T cell receptor beta chains from one sample in a study of neoadjuvant nivolumab and ipilimumab in lung cancer. The protocol was immunoSEQ multiplex PCR, while the TCRdb copy is restricted to in-frame clones and leaves out a portion. The table shows 6,500 to 8,500 clones, with 85% occurring only once. Material: tumor tissue, obtained after neoadjuvant nivolumab, alone or with ipilimumab, at or shortly before surgery. The receptors originated from an adult with non-small cell lung cancer. Each CDR3 is given with its conserved first and last residue. A D gene is named only where the DNA matches it firmly. A clone size is listed for some rows: how often the clone was seen (once, few, many), or a class if it is expanded.

v_call	clone_size	d_call	j_call	cdr3_aa	cdr3_nt
TRBV7-9	NA	NA	TRBJ1-1	CASSRGRGNTEAFF	TGTGCCAGCAGCCGAGGACGGGGGAACACTGAAGCTTTCTTT
TRBV6-6	NA	NA	TRBJ1-4	CASSYGGSNEKLFF	TGTGCCAGCAGTTACGGGGGGTCTAATGAAAAACTGTTTTTT
TRBV6-5	NA	NA	TRBJ1-5	CASSYKGFSNQPQHF	TGTGCCAGCAGTTACAAGGGCTTTAGCAATCAGCCCCAGCATTTT
TRBV7-2	NA	NA	TRBJ2-3	CASSLRVRVGVPDTQYF	TGTGCCAGCAGCTTAAGAGTACGGGTTGGGGTCCCAGATACGCAGTATTTT
TRBV28	few	TRBD1	TRBJ1-3	CASSFRGQTGNTIYF	TGTGCCAGCAGTTTTCGGGGACAGACTGGAAACACCATATATTTT
TRBV6-5	NA	NA	TRBJ1-2	CASTDITVNYGYTF	TGTGCCAGCACTGATATAACGGTTAACTATGGCTACACCTTC
TRBV5-1	NA	NA	TRBJ1-2	CASSPWWPAGNYGYTF	TGCGCCAGCAGCCCTTGGTGGCCGGCGGGTAACTATGGCTACACCTTC
TRBV5-4	NA	NA	TRBJ2-3	CASSLAWGTDTQYF	TGTGCCAGCAGCTTGGCCTGGGGAACAGATACGCAGTATTTT
TRBV6-1	NA	NA	TRBJ2-1	CASRRGTPVDEQFF	TGTGCCAGCAGGAGGGGGACCCCCGTGGATGAGCAGTTCTTC
TRBV10-3	NA	TRBD1	TRBJ2-1	CAISSDRGPYNEQFF	TGTGCCATCAGCTCCGACAGGGGTCCCTACAATGAGCAGTTCTTC
TRBV28	NA	NA	TRBJ1-2	CASSFKTAADVNYGYTF	TGTGCCAGCAGTTTTAAGACCGCCGCGGACGTTAACTATGGCTACACCTTC
TRBV14	NA	NA	TRBJ1-2	CASSQDPRGFNGYTF	TGTGCCAGCAGCCAAGATCCACGGGGCTTCAATGGCTACACCTTC
TRBV11-2	few	NA	TRBJ1-2	CASSLMVGANYGYTF	TGTGCCAGCAGCTTAATGGTTGGGGCTAACTATGGCTACACCTTC
TRBV28	NA	NA	TRBJ1-3	CATVTFRDAGNTIYF	TGTGCCACCGTAACATTCAGGGACGCTGGAAACACCATATATTTT
TRBV6-5	NA	NA	TRBJ1-6	CASSYWNSPLHF	TGTGCCAGCAGTTACTGGAATTCACCCCTCCACTTT
TRBV5-5	NA	NA	TRBJ1-1	CASSLRVNTEAFF	TGTGCCAGCAGCTTACGAGTGAACACTGAAGCTTTCTTT
TRBV30	few	NA	TRBJ2-7	CAWSTGLPSYEQYF	TGTGCCTGGAGTACAGGTCTCCCCTCCTACGAGCAGTACTTC
TRBV18	NA	TRBD1	TRBJ1-5	CASSPEGGLSNQPQHF	TGTGCCAGCTCACCGGAAGGGGGCCTTAGCAATCAGCCCCAGCATTTT
TRBV15	NA	TRBD1	TRBJ1-1	CATSRATRGQAEAFF	TGTGCCACCAGCAGAGCAACGCGGGGACAGGCGGAAGCTTTCTTT
TRBV2	NA	NA	TRBJ2-7	CASSETWEQYF	TGTGCCAGCAGCGAGACTTGGGAGCAGTACTTC
TRBV6-5	NA	NA	TRBJ2-6	CASSTGRAGANVLTF	TGTGCCAGCAGTACCGGCAGAGCTGGGGCCAACGTCCTGACTTTC
TRBV20-1	NA	NA	TRBJ1-1	CSGRENTEAFF	TGCAGTGGGCGGGAGAACACTGAAGCTTTCTTT
TRBV13	few	TRBD2	TRBJ2-3	CASSFGTSGGGSTDTQYF	TGTGCCAGCAGCTTTGGGACTAGCGGGGGGGGGTCCACAGATACGCAGTATTTT
TRBV2	few	TRBD2	TRBJ2-3	CASSPGLAGGPGTQYF	TGTGCCAGCAGTCCCGGACTAGCGGGGGGGCCGGGTACGCAGTATTTT
TRBV28	NA	TRBD1	TRBJ2-1	CASSRRQGSYNEQFF	TGTGCCAGCAGCCGGCGACAGGGATCCTACAATGAGCAGTTCTTC
TRBV5-5	few	NA	TRBJ1-3	CASSPHTMPGNTIYF	TGTGCCAGCAGCCCTCACACAATGCCGGGAAACACCATATATTTT
TRBV6-5	NA	NA	TRBJ1-2	CASSYIREDYGYTF	TGTGCCAGCAGTTACATCAGGGAGGACTATGGCTACACCTTC
TRBV4-1	NA	TRBD1	TRBJ1-1	CASSQRGQGAYGYTEAFF	TGCGCCAGCAGCCAAAGGGGACAGGGGGCATATGGGTACACTGAAGCTTTCTTT
TRBV6-6	few	NA	TRBJ1-2	CASSYAEQDGYTF	TGTGCCAGCAGTTACGCCGAGCAGGATGGCTACACCTTC